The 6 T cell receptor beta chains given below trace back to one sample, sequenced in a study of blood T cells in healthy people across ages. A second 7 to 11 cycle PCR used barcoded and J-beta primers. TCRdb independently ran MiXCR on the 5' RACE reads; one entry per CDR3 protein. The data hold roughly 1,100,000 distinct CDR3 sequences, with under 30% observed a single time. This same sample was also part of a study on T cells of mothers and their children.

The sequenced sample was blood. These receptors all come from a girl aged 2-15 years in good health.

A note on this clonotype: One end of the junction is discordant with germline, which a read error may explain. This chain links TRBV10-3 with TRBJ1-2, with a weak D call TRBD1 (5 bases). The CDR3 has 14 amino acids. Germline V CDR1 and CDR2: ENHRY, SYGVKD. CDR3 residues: CTISESGAFYGYTF. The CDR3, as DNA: TGTACCATCAGTGAGTCTGGGGCCTTCTATGGCTACACCTTC.

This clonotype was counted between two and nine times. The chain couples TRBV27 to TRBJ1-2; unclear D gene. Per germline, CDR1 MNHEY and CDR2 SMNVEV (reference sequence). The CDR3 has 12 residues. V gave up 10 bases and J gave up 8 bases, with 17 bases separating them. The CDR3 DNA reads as TGTGCCACCCGAGACGTCTATAGCGGCTACACCTTC. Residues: CATRDVYSGYTF.

CDR3 loop: CASSYDRLGVETQYF. Here the CDR3 DNA reads TGTGCCAGCAGTTACGACAGGTTGGGGGTAGAGACCCAGTACTTC. The chain uses TRBV6-2 or TRBV6-3 and TRBJ2-5, with D perhaps TRBD1 (6 bases). Germline assignment: CDR1 MNHEY and CDR2 SVGEGT. The CDR3 has 15 amino acids. Trimming removed 2 bases from V and 4 bases from J, with 14 bases in between.

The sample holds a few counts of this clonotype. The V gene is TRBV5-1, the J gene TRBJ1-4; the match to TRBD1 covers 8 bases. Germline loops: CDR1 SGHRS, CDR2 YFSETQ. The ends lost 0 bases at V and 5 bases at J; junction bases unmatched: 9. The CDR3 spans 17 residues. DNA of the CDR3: TGCGCCAGCAGCTTGGCCCGGGTGGGACAGGAAAATGAAAAACTGTTTTTT. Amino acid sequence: CASSLARVGQENEKLFF.

Written as DNA, the CDR3 is TGTGCCAGTTTGGGGAGTAATAAGCTCGAGCAGTACTTC. This translates into CASLGSNKLEQYF. This chain connects TRBV28 to TRBJ2-5, with a weak D call TRBD2 (5 bases). The end of the DNA fits TRBJ2-7 better, so the J call may be wrong. The V gene's germline CDR1 is MDHEN and CDR2 SYDVKM. The CDR3 runs 13 residues.

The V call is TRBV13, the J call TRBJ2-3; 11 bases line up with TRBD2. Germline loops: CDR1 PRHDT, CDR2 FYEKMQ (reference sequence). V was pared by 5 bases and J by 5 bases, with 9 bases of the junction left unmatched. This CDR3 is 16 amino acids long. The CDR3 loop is CASSASSGGAEDTQYF. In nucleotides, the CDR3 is TGTGCCAGCAGCGCTAGTAGCGGGGGGGCCGAAGATACGCAGTATTTT.